The sequence of this T cell receptor (beta chain) was determined in a study of breast tumors, draining lymph nodes, adjacent tissues. Study conclusions and caveats: Tumors had less TCR diversity than lymph nodes, more than nontumor tissue. Tumor T cell lymph node origin was a supported hypothesis, not proven. Most tumor T cells seemingly derive from lymph node, then expand in tumor.

MiXCR, applied by TCRdb to the multiplex PCR reads, yields one record per CDR3 protein. The profile covers 150,000 or so distinct CDR3 sequences, with approximately 30% appearing a single time and 3% to 4.5% taken by the ten largest. CDR1 is MGHRA and CDR2 is YSYEKL in the germline V gene. CDR3 length equals 15 residues. The lymph nodes were axillary draining lymph nodes from breast cancer patients. This clonotype was seen just once. Its target is unknown. At one boundary the junction diverges from the germline segment, which might be a read error. This chain links TRBV4-1 with TRBJ1-4; D is possibly TRBD1 (6 bases). This TCR was recovered from a female donor with breast cancer. Some clones in this sample may be carry-over from other donors' samples. The sample comprised axillary lymph node tissue. The CDR3 DNA sequence: TGCGCCAGCAGCCCAGACAGGCTAGAAAGGGAGAAACTGCTTTTT. This encodes CASSPDRLEREKLLF.